A single sample is the source of the 27 T cell receptor beta chains below, sequenced in a study of Ad26.COV2.S vaccination and SARS-CoV-2 variants. Measured with immunoSEQ multiplex PCR; TCRdb has only the in-frame clones, and not every one. The sample holds about 350,000 clones; around 84% are singletons and the top ten take 3% to 4%. The treatment denotes: 15 to 20 received Ad26.COV2.S at low or high dose, single or two shots; roughly five received placebo; per-sample allocation not given. Sampling happened 63 days after the first vaccine or placebo injection. The sample consisted of peripheral blood, taken in a trial of Ad26.COV2.S vaccine versus placebo. All receptors come from a person aged 18-60 years who received the Ad26.COV2.S COVID-19 vaccine or a placebo.

This chain links TRBV5-1 with TRBJ1-1; TRBD1 aligns across 7 bases. The length of the CDR3 is 14 residues. The germline gives CDR1 SGHRS, CDR2 YFSETQ. J was trimmed by 3 bases and V by 1 base; bases with no gene match: 3. The CDR3 region is CASSLLTGDTEAFF. CDR3 nucleotide sequence: TGCGCCAGCAGCTTGCTCACAGGGGACACTGAAGCTTTCTTT.

This clone was seen once. The V gene is TRBV2, the J gene TRBJ1-5; TRBD1 might be the D (6 bases). Per germline, CDR1 SNHLY and CDR2 FYNNEI. The CDR3 totals 16 residues. V gave up 1 base and J gave up 3 bases, with 13 bases separating them. The DNA of the CDR3 is TGTGCCAGCAGTGAAGTTGGGGGGGCCATCAATCAGCCCCAGCATTTT. Residues: CASSEVGGAINQPQHF.

This clone was recorded once. V gene TRBV7-6 combines with J gene TRBJ2-3, with D unresolved. The CDR3 consists of 13 residues. Trimming stripped 4 bases from V and 14 bases from J, with 19 bases between. Germline V CDR1 and CDR2: SGHVS, FNYEAQ. CDR3 sequence: CASSSRKGTLAYF. CDR3 coding DNA: TGTGCCAGCAGCTCCCGGAAAGGCACGTTAGCGTATTTT.

The J gene is TRBJ2-7, the V gene TRBV18, with 8 bases that match TRBD1. V lost 1 base, J lost 4 bases, and 6 bases stayed unmatched. The CDR3 is 15 amino acids. CDR1 and CDR2 (germline): KGHSH, LQKENI. DNA of the CDR3: TGTGCCAGCTCACCACTCCCAGGGGGCCGGTACGAGCAGTACTTC. It codes for CASSPLPGGRYEQYF.

Here the CDR3 reads CARGDREQTNEKLFF. The CDR3 DNA is TGCGCCAGGGGGGACAGGGAGCAAACTAATGAAAAACTGTTTTTT. The chain joins TRBV10-1 to TRBJ1-4, with TRBD1 matching over 9 bases. V trimming: 9 bases; J trimming: 1 base; junction bases outside the gene matches: 6. Germline CDR1 and CDR2: WNHNN and SYGVQD (reference sequence). This CDR3 is built from 15 residues.

DNA for the CDR3: TGTGCCAGCTCAAGACAGGGGGCGCAGAGCAATCAGCCCCAGCATTTT. Translated, it gives CASSRQGAQSNQPQHF. The gene calls are TRBV18 and TRBJ1-5; 10 nucleotides line up with TRBD1. Unmatched junction bases numbered 5, after V lost 5 bases and J lost 1 base. This CDR3 comprises 16 residues. The V gene's germline CDR1 is KGHSH and CDR2 LQKENI.

The chain couples TRBV5-6 to TRBJ2-1, with D perhaps matching TRBD2 (7 bases). The CDR3 length is 17 residues. Deletions cut 0 bases from V and 3 bases from J, with 16 bases between. The germline V gene has CDR1 SGHDT and CDR2 YYEEEE. This CDR3 reads CASSLANGGAFYNEQFF. In DNA form, the CDR3 reads TGTGCCAGCAGCTTGGCTAATGGGGGGGCCTTCTACAATGAGCAGTTCTTC.

Written as DNA, the CDR3 is TGTGCCAGCAGCTCCAACCCTCTGAACACCGGGGAGCTGTTTTTT. It encodes CASSSNPLNTGELFF. The chain is built from TRBV7-2 and TRBJ2-2; D ambiguous. CDR1 and CDR2 from the germline V gene are SGHTA and FQGNSA. V lost 4 bases, J lost 1 base, and 10 bases lay in between. CDR3 size: 15 residues.

The chain carries TRBV7-8 and TRBJ2-3; TRBD1 might be the D (6 bases). The CDR3 extends over 15 amino acids. Germline-derived CDR1 and CDR2 are SGHVS and FQNEAQ. Trimming pared 1 base from V and 3 bases from J, leaving 11 bases between. CDR3 sequence: CASSLGTVRTDTQYF. For the CDR3, the DNA is TGTGCCAGCAGCTTAGGGACAGTGCGTACAGATACGCAGTATTTT.

The rearrangement links TRBV28 to TRBJ2-1, with D tentatively TRBD1 (6 bases). V was cut by 7 bases and J by 5 bases, with 15 bases left in between. Per the germline V gene, CDR1 is MDHEN and CDR2 is SYDVKM. The CDR3 sequence is 14 residues long. CDR3 coding DNA: TGTGCCAGCACACTTAGGGGACAAAACAATGAGCAGTTCTTC. This gives the protein CASTLRGQNNEQFF. Together with reference TRBV28 and TRBJ2-1, the CDR3 gives the full variable domain: DVKVTQSSRYLVKRTGEKVFLECVQDMDHENMFWYRQDPGLGLRLIYFSYDVKMKEKGDIPEGYSVSREKKERFSLILESASTNQTSMYLCASTLRGQNNEQFFGPGTRLTVL.

The chain has TRBV5-5 and TRBJ2-7, with 10 nucleotides matching TRBD2. The CDR3 extends over 15 amino acids. The germline CDR1 and CDR2 sequences are SGHKS and YYEKEE (reference sequence). V was pared by 3 bases and J by 0 bases, with 3 bases of the junction left unmatched. CDR3 bases: TGTGCCAGCAGCTCCGGGACTAGCGACTCCTACGAGCAGTACTTC. It codes for CASSSGTSDSYEQYF.

To note about this clone: This same CDR3 is encoded by further DNA sequences in the sample. This chain uses TRBV2 with TRBJ2-5; tentative D call: TRBD2 (5 bases). The CDR3 is 11 residues long. Germline assignment: CDR1 SNHLY and CDR2 FYNNEI. V dropped 5 bases and J dropped 5 bases, with 6 bases sitting between them. CDR3 coding DNA: TGTGCCAGCAGTCCGGGGGAGACCCAGTACTTC. This translates into CASSPGETQYF.

This chain connects TRBV3-1 (or the pseudogene TRBV3-2) to TRBJ2-5, with D possibly TRBD1 on 5 matching bases. V dropped 0 bases and J dropped 2 bases, with 13 bases sitting between them. The CDR3 sequence is 16 residues long. Germline V gene lookup returns CDR1 LGHDT and CDR2 YNNKEL (reference sequence). The CDR3 DNA reads as TGTGCCAGCAGCCAAGATGGTAGGGGTTCGCAAGAGACCCAGTACTTC. Its protein is CASSQDGRGSQETQYF.

The chain carries TRBV30 and TRBJ2-5; 10 bases are shared with TRBD2. This CDR3 has 14 amino acids. Per the germline V gene, CDR1 is GTSNPN and CDR2 is SVGIG (reference sequence). Trimming at V came to 2 bases and at J to 5 bases, leaving 5 bases not matched to a gene. The CDR3 DNA sequence: TGTGCCTGGAGTCCAGCGGGGGGGACGGAGACCCAGTACTTC. Translating it yields CAWSPAGGTETQYF.

J is TRBJ2-1 and V is TRBV28; D unresolved. The ends were cut back, 3 bases at V and 15 bases at J, with 12 bases in the middle. The germline gives CDR1 MDHEN, CDR2 SYDVKM. The CDR3 totals 11 residues. Here the CDR3 reads CASSFPPSLFF. In DNA form, the CDR3 reads TGTGCCAGCAGTTTCCCTCCCTCTCTGTTCTTC.

The chain uses TRBV20-1 and TRBJ1-4; a weak D match, TRBD1 (5 bases). The CDR3 length is 13 residues. V gave up 3 bases and J gave up 5 bases, with 10 bases separating them. CDR1 and CDR2 (germline): DFQATT, SNEGSKA (reference sequence). The CDR3: CSASRDLNEKLFF. The CDR3 bases are TGCAGTGCTAGTCGGGACTTGAATGAAAAACTGTTTTTT.

The chain joins TRBV10-1 to TRBJ2-3; no clear D. Trimming stripped 3 bases from V and 5 bases from J, with 9 bases between. Germline V gene data show CDR1 as WNHNN and CDR2 as SYGVQD (reference sequence). The CDR3 has 13 residues. The CDR3 region is CASSDPLRDTQYF. The CDR3 DNA reads TGCGCCAGCAGTGATCCGCTTCGAGATACGCAGTATTTT.

CDR3 region: CASRKDRDEQYF. As DNA, the CDR3 is TGTGCCAGCAGAAAGGACAGGGACGAGCAGTACTTC. The rearrangement uses TRBV6-5 and TRBJ2-7; 8 bases agree with TRBD1. The CDR3 covers 12 residues. Per germline, CDR1 MNHEY and CDR2 SVGAGI. Trimming cost V 6 bases and J 5 bases; bases outside gene matches: 3.

In nucleotides, the CDR3 is TGTGCCAGCAGCTCGGGACTAGCGGGAGACTACGAGCAGTACTTC. This codes for CASSSGLAGDYEQYF. The V and J genes are TRBV7-2 and TRBJ2-7; TRBD2 matches 14 bases. Unmatched junction bases numbered 2, after V lost 4 bases and J lost 3 bases. The CDR3 covers 15 residues. Per germline, CDR1 SGHTA and CDR2 FQGNSA.

The gene calls are TRBV13 and TRBJ1-1; D ambiguous. V was trimmed by 4 bases and J by 0 bases, leaving 12 bases between them. There are 15 residues in the CDR3. Germline V CDR1 and CDR2: PRHDT, FYEKMQ (reference sequence). The CDR3 loop is CASSSPDGMNTEAFF. The DNA for the CDR3 is TGTGCCAGCAGCTCCCCGGACGGAATGAACACTGAAGCTTTCTTT. Full variable domain (missing parts from reference TRBV13 and TRBJ1-1): AAGVIQSPRHLIKEKRETATLKCYPIPRHDTVYWYQQGPGQDPQFLISFYEKMQSDKGSIPDRFSAQQFSDYHSELNMSSLELGDSALYFCASSSPDGMNTEAFFGQGTRLTVV.

V is TRBV5-1 and J is TRBJ2-3; weak D call: TRBD2 (5 bases). CDR3 length: 14 residues. The V end was cut by 9 bases, the J end by 1 base, with 15 bases between. CDR1 and CDR2 from the germline V gene are SGHRS and YFSETQ. CDR3 loop: CATGPTGGTDTQYF. CDR3 nucleotide sequence: TGCGCCACCGGACCCACCGGGGGCACAGATACGCAGTATTTT.

The J gene is TRBJ2-2, the V gene TRBV9; 10 bases align to TRBD2. Germline V gives CDR1 SGDLS, CDR2 YYNGEE. The CDR3 has 16 residues. V lost 1 base to trimming and J lost 3 bases; unmatched junction nucleotides: 3. The CDR3 is CASSVSTSGYTGELFF. DNA of the CDR3: TGTGCCAGCAGCGTATCGACTAGCGGGTACACCGGGGAGCTGTTTTTT. Full variable domain (remainder filled in from reference TRBV9 and TRBJ2-2): DSGVTQTPKHLITATGQRVTLRCSPRSGDLSVYWYQQSLDQGLQFLIQYYNGEERAKGNILERFSAQQFPDLHSELNLSSLELGDSALYFCASSVSTSGYTGELFFGEGSRLTVL.

The rearrangement uses TRBV14 and TRBJ2-7; TRBD1 matches 9 bases. Germline trimming cut 3 bases from V and 11 bases from J; bases unmatched to any gene: 8. Germline-derived CDR1 and CDR2 are SGHDN and FVKESK. The length of the CDR3 is 13 residues. CDR3 amino acids: CASSHPGTGSEYF. In DNA form, the CDR3 reads TGTGCCAGCAGCCACCCCGGGACAGGGAGTGAGTACTTC.

The chain joins TRBV21-1 to TRBJ1-1; the table's D call TRBD1 went unverified against the DNA. TRBV21-1 represents a pseudogene. This CDR3 contains 14 residues. The CDR3 DNA reads as TGTGCCAGCAGTTGGACAGGGCAAGACACTGAAGCTTTCTTT. Translated, it gives CASSWTGQDTEAFF.

V is TRBV19 and J is TRBJ1-2, with a tentative D call TRBD1 (5 bases). The germline V and J ends were trimmed by 5 bases and 2 bases, with 15 bases remaining between them. Germline V gives CDR1 LNHDA, CDR2 SQIVND (reference sequence). This CDR3 is built from 15 residues. CDR3 in DNA: TGTGCCAGTAGTTCGGGACTCGCGGAAAACTATGGCTACACCTTC. Its protein product is CASSSGLAENYGYTF.

This chain connects TRBV25-1 to TRBJ1-1, with unresolved D. The CDR3 is made up of 15 amino acids. Deletions cut 2 bases from V and 1 base from J, with 11 bases between. The V gene's germline CDR1 is MGHDK and CDR2 SYGVNS. The CDR3 DNA is TGTGCCAGCAGTGAAGCTGGTCTCAGGAACACTGAAGCTTTCTTT. Its protein product is CASSEAGLRNTEAFF.

This clone was picked up a small number of times. This rearrangement joins TRBV28 to TRBJ2-7, with D tentatively TRBD1 or TRBD2 (5 bases each). V lost 10 bases and J 1 base, leaving 11 bases between the germline ends. Germline assignment: CDR1 MDHEN and CDR2 SYDVKM. The CDR3 length is 12 residues. This CDR3 reads CAIGDRSYEQYF. In DNA form, the CDR3 reads TGTGCCATCGGGGACCGGTCCTACGAGCAGTACTTC.